Listed below are T cell receptor beta chains from one sample, sequenced in a study of T cells in localized non-small cell lung cancer. The protocol was immunoSEQ multiplex PCR, while the TCRdb copy is restricted to in-frame clones and leaves out a portion. Here the sample spans more than 2,000 clones, roughly 25% being singletons. Material: lung tumor tissue, obtained before any cancer treatment. Receptors were obtained from a man aged 40 to 70 with stage III lung adenocarcinoma. CDR3s include the opening cysteine and the closing phenylalanine or tryptophan.

>TRBJ2-7|TRBV30
CAWSKYSYEQYF
>TRBJ1-6|TRBV11-3
CASSHLAGGNNSPLHF
>TRBJ1-3|TRBV7-1
CASSLLTGSSGNTIYF
>TRBJ2-1|TRBV11-3
CASSLELSGYHEQFF
>TRBJ1-1|TRBV6-8
CASSKGYTGTEAFF
>TRBJ2-3|TRBV14
CASSQRQNTDTQYF
>TRBJ2-7|TRBV9
CASSEEPGEQYF
>TRBJ2-2|TRBV6-4
CASPPGQGARVTGELFF
>TRBJ1-4|TRBV18
CASSPNSGNEKLFF
>TRBJ2-7|TRBV11-3
CASSYSGSSYEQYF
>TRBJ2-2|TRBV6-8
CASNHRSGQGSAGELFF
>TRBJ2-3|TRBV6-8
CASTPSSGGVSSTDTQYF
>TRBJ2-5|TRBV15
CATSRWTSGQETQYF
>TRBJ1-4|TRBV11-3
CASKEDRTNEKLFF
>TRBJ2-2|TRBV19
CASSILTRAVTGELFF
>TRBJ2-7|TRBV9
CASSSDPRENNEQYF
>TRBJ2-5|TRBV6-8
CASSYWGTAGEETQYF